This is a list of T cell receptor beta chains from one sample in a study of blood T cell repertoires in COVID-19. Using immunoSEQ multiplex PCR, the repertoire was profiled, and TCRdb retains in-frame clones only, with some absent. The sample has over 200,000 clones, 70% to 90% seen once. Material for sequencing was peripheral blood. These receptors came from a man aged 25 to 45 who had recovered from COVID-19. CDR3s include the opening cysteine and the closing phenylalanine or tryptophan. The D gene is left open where the match is weak. Only part of the rows carry a size: once, few, many, or a class if the clone is expanded.

TRBV28	TRBD2	NA	TRBJ2-3	CASSSLAGAADTQYF	TGTGCCAGCAGTTCGTTAGCGGGGGCGGCAGATACGCAGTATTTT
TRBV11-3	TRBD2	NA	TRBJ2-1	CASSLDGGGNEQFF	TGTGCCAGCAGCTTAGATGGGGGAGGGAATGAGCAGTTCTTC
TRBV4-2	TRBD2	NA	TRBJ2-3	CASSQGMFLSGGKDTQYF	TGTGCCAGCAGCCAAGGAATGTTTTTGAGCGGGGGCAAGGATACGCAGTATTTT
TRBV27	TRBD1	NA	TRBJ1-5	CASSSGTGVNRPQHF	TGTGCCAGCAGTTCCGGGACAGGGGTAAATCGGCCCCAGCATTTT
TRBV4-2	TRBD2	NA	TRBJ2-1	CASSQASGGWDNEQFF	TGTGCCAGCAGCCAAGCTAGCGGTGGCTGGGACAATGAGCAGTTCTTC
TRBV9	NA	NA	TRBJ2-7	CASSADMTYEQYF	TGTGCCAGCAGCGCAGACATGACCTACGAGCAGTACTTC
TRBV27	TRBD1	NA	TRBJ1-4	CASTLTGGNEKLFF	TGTGCCAGCACCCTGACAGGGGGGAATGAAAAACTGTTTTTT
TRBV2	NA	NA	TRBJ1-5	CASLGSIQPQHF	TGTGCCAGCCTTGGTAGCATTCAGCCCCAGCATTTT
TRBV6-1	NA	once	TRBJ1-1	CASSEGWGGNTEAFF	TGTGCCAGCAGTGAAGGATGGGGAGGAAACACTGAAGCTTTCTTT
TRBV30	NA	NA	TRBJ2-7	CASWASDLSSYEQYF	TGTGCCTCCTGGGCCTCCGACCTGAGCTCCTACGAGCAGTACTTC
TRBV18	NA	NA	TRBJ1-2	CASSPELGTGGYGYTF	TGTGCCAGCTCACCCGAGCTCGGGACGGGAGGATATGGCTACACCTTC
TRBV29-1	TRBD1	NA	TRBJ1-5	CSVAGQGNQPQHF	TGCAGCGTTGCGGGACAGGGGAATCAGCCCCAGCATTTT
TRBV7-2	NA	NA	TRBJ2-7	CASSSHPWEGGEQYF	TGTGCCAGCAGCTCGCACCCTTGGGAGGGGGGGGAGCAGTACTTC
TRBV11-2	TRBD1	NA	TRBJ1-3	CASSLVLTGFNGNTIYF	TGTGCCAGCAGCTTAGTCCTGACAGGGTTTAATGGAAACACCATATATTTT
TRBV5-1	NA	NA	TRBJ2-5	CASSFSYQETQYF	TGCGCCAGCAGCTTTAGCTACCAAGAGACCCAGTACTTC
TRBV7-9	TRBD1	few	TRBJ1-6	CASSSQGVDSPLHF	TGTGCCAGCAGCTCTCAGGGGGTTGATTCACCCCTCCACTTT
TRBV24-1	NA	NA	TRBJ1-2	CATSDLRSNYGYTF	TGTGCCACCAGTGATTTACGGTCTAACTATGGCTACACCTTC
TRBV5-1	NA	NA	TRBJ2-2	CASRPAGLTGELFF	TGCGCCAGCCGCCCGGCTGGGCTCACCGGGGAGCTGTTTTTT
TRBV5-1	NA	NA	TRBJ2-6	CASSLYSGEPFGANVLTF	TGCGCCAGCAGCTTGTATTCCGGGGAGCCCTTTGGGGCCAACGTCCTGACTTTC
TRBV4-3	NA	NA	TRBJ1-3	CASSPVGHLTSSPGNTIYF	TGCGCCAGCAGCCCAGTGGGACATCTAACCTCTTCACCTGGAAACACCATATATTTT
TRBV19	NA	once	TRBJ1-2	CASTSSHAEVPNYGYTF	TGTGCCAGTACCTCCTCCCACGCGGAGGTACCTAACTATGGCTACACCTTC
TRBV4-1	TRBD1	few	TRBJ1-4	CASSWDREDGDNEKLFF	TGCGCCAGCAGTTGGGACAGGGAAGACGGCGATAATGAAAAACTGTTTTTT